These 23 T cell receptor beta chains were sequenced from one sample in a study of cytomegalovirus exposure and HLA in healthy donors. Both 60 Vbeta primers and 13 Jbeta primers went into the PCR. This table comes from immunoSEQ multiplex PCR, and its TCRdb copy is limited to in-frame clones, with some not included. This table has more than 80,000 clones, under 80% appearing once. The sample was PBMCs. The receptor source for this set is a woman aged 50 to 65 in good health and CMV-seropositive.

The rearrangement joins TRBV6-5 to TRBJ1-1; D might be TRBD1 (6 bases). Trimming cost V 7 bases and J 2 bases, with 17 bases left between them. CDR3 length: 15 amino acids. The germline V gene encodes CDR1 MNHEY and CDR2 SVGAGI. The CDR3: CASINRDTFNTEAFF. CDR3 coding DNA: TGTGCCAGCATTAACCGGGACACGTTCAACACTGAAGCTTTCTTT.

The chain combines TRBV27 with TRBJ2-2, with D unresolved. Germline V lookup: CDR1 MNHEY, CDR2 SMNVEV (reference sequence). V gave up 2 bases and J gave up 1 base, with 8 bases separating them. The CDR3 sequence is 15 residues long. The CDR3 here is CASSLGQRNTGELFF. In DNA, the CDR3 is TGTGCCAGCAGTTTAGGGCAACGGAACACCGGGGAGCTGTTTTTT.

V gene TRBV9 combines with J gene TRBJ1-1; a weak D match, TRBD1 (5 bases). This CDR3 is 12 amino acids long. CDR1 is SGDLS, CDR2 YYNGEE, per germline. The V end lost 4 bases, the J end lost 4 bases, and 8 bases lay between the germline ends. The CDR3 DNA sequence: TGTGCCAGCAGCCCTCAGGGCACTGAAGCTTTCTTT. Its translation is CASSPQGTEAFF.

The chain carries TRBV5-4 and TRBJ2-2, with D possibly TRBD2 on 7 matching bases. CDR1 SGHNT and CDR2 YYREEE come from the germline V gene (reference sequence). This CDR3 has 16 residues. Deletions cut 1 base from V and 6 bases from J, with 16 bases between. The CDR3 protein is CASSLNGGAYPGELFF. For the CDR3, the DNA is TGTGCCAGCAGCTTGAATGGGGGGGCCTATCCCGGGGAGCTGTTTTTT.

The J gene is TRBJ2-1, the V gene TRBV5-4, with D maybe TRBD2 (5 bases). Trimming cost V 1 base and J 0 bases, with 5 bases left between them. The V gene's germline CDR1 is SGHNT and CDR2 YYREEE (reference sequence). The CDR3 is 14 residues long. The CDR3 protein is CASSLTSSYNEQFF. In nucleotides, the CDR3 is TGTGCCAGCAGCTTGACTAGCTCCTACAATGAGCAGTTCTTC.

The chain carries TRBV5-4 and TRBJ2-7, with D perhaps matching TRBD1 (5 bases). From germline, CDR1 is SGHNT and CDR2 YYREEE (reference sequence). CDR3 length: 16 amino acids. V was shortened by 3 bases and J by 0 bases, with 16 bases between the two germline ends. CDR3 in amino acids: CASSSQDSLSSYEQYF. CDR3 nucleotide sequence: TGTGCCAGCAGCTCCCAAGACAGTCTAAGCTCCTACGAGCAGTACTTC.

As DNA, the CDR3 is TGTGCCAGCAGCTCGACTAGCGGGGGAAATATAGAGCAGTTCTTC. Translation gives CASSSTSGGNIEQFF. This chain links TRBV7-2 with TRBJ2-1; 12 nucleotides match TRBD2. The CDR3 has 15 amino acids. CDR1 is SGHTA, CDR2 FQGNSA, per germline. V lost 4 bases, J lost 10 bases, and 8 bases stayed unmatched.

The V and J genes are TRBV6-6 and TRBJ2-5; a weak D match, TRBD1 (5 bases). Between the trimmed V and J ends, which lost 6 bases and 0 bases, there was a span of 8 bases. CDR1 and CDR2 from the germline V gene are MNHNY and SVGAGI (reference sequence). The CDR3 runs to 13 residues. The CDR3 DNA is TGTGCCAGCAGCCAGGGCCACCAAGAGACCCAGTACTTC. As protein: CASSQGHQETQYF.

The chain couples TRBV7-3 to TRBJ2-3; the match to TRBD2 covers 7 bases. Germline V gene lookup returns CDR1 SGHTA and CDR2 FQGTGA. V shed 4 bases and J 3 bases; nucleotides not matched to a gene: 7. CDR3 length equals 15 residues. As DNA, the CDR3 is TGTGCCAGCAGCTCCAGACTAGCCCGGACAGATACGCAGTATTTT. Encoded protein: CASSSRLARTDTQYF.

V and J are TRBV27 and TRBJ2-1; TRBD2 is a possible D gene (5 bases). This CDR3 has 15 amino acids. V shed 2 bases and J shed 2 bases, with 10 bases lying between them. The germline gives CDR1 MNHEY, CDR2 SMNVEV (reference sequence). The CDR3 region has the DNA TGTGCCAGCAGTTTACGGGGTCCTACCTACAATGAGCAGTTCTTC. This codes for CASSLRGPTYNEQFF.

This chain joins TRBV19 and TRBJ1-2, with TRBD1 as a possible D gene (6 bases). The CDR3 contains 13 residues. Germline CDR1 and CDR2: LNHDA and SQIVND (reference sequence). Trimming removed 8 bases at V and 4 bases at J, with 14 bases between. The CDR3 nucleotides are TGTGCCAGTGGAGTTACAGGGACCTATGGCTACACCTTC. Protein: CASGVTGTYGYTF.

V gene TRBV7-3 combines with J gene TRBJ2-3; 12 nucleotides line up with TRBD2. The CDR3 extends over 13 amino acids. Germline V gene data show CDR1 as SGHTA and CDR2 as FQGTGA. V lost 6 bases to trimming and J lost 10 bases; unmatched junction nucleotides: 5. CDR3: CASRPGTSGPQYF. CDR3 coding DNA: TGTGCCAGCAGACCCGGGACTAGCGGGCCGCAGTATTTT.

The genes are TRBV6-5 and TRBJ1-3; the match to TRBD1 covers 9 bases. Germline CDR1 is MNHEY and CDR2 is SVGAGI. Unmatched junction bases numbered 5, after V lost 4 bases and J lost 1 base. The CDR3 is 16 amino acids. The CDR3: CASSSVGQGSGNTIYF. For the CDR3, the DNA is TGTGCCAGCAGTTCGGTCGGACAGGGGTCTGGAAACACCATATATTTT.

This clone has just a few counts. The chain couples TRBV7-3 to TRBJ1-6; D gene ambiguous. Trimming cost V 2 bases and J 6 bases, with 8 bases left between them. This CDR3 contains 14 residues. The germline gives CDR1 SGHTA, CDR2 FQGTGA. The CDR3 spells CASSLRAGNSPLHF. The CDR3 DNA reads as TGTGCCAGCAGCTTACGGGCGGGTAATTCACCCCTCCACTTT.

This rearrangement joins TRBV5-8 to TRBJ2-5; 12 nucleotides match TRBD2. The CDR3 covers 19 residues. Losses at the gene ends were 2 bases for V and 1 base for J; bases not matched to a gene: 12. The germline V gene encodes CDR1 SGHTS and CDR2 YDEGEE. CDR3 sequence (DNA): TGTGCCAGCAGCTTTGGCCTAGCGGGGGGGTTGACGATCCAAGAGACCCAGTACTTC. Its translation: CASSFGLAGGLTIQETQYF.

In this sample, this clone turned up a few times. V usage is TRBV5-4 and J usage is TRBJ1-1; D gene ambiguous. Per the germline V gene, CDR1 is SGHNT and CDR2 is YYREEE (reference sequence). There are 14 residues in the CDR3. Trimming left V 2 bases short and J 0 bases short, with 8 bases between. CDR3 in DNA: TGTGCCAGCAGCTTCCAGAACATGAACACTGAAGCTTTCTTT. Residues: CASSFQNMNTEAFF.

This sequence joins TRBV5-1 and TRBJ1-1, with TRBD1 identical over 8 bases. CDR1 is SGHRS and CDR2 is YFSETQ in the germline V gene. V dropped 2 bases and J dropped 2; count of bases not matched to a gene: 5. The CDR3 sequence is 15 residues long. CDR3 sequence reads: CASSLDRGTNTEAFF. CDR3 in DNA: TGCGCCAGCAGCTTAGACAGGGGTACAAACACTGAAGCTTTCTTT.

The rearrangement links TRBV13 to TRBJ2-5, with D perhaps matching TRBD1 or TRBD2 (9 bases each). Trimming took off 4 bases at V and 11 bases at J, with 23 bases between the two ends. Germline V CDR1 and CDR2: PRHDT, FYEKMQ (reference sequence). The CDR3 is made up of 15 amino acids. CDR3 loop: CASSWTGALTSGQYF. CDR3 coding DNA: TGTGCCAGCAGCTGGACAGGGGCCCTCACTAGCGGGCAGTACTTC.

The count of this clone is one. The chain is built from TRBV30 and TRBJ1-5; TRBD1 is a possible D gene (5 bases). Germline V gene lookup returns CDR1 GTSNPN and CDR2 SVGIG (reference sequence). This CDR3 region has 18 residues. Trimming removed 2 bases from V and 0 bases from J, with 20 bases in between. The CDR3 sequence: CAWSRSRQFPYSNQPQHF. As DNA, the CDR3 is TGTGCCTGGAGTAGGTCCCGACAGTTCCCTTATAGCAATCAGCCCCAGCATTTT.

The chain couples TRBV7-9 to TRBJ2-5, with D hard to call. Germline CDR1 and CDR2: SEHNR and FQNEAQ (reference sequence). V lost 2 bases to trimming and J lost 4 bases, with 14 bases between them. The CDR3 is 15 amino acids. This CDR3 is CASSLRQAAGETQYF. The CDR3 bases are TGTGCCAGCAGCTTACGGCAGGCCGCCGGAGAGACCCAGTACTTC.

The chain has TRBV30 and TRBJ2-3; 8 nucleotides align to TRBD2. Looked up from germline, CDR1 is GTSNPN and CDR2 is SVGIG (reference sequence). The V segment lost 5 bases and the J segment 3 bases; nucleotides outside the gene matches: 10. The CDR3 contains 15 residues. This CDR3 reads CAWSYRGGLTDTQYF. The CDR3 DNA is TGTGCCTGGTCGTACCGGGGGGGGCTGACAGATACGCAGTATTTT.

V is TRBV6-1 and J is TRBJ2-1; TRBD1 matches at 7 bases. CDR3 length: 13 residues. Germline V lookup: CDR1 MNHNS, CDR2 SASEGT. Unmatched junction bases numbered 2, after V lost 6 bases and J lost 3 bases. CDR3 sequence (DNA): TGTGCCAGCAGAGGGACAGTCTACAATGAGCAGTTCTTC. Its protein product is CASRGTVYNEQFF.

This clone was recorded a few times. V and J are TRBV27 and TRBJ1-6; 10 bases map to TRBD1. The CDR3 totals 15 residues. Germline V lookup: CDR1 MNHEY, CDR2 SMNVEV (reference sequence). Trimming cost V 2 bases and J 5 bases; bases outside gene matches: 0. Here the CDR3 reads CASSLGQGDNSPLHF. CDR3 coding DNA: TGTGCCAGCAGTTTAGGACAGGGGGATAATTCACCCCTCCACTTT.